This TCR beta chain originates from a study of identical twins. TCRdb re-derived calls from the 5' RACE reads in MiXCR, one entry per CDR3 protein. The profile covers about 520,000 distinct CDR3 sequences, with roughly a fifth appearing a single time and 0.8% to 1% taken by the ten largest. The germline CDR1 and CDR2 sequences are SGHRS and YFSETQ. The CDR3 has 15 residues. V lost 4 bases to trimming and J lost 3 bases, with 14 bases between them. The sample was also linked to a second study, of T cells expressing NK-cell markers.

V gene TRBV5-1 combines with J gene TRBJ2-1, with TRBD1 as a possible D gene (7 bases). Sequencing was carried out using CD4+ T cells sorted from blood. This TCR derives from a woman in her late teens or twenties in good health. This chain's CDR3 is CASSQGGGIYNEQFF. As DNA, the CDR3 is TGCGCCAGCAGCCAGGGGGGCGGAATCTACAATGAGCAGTTCTTC.